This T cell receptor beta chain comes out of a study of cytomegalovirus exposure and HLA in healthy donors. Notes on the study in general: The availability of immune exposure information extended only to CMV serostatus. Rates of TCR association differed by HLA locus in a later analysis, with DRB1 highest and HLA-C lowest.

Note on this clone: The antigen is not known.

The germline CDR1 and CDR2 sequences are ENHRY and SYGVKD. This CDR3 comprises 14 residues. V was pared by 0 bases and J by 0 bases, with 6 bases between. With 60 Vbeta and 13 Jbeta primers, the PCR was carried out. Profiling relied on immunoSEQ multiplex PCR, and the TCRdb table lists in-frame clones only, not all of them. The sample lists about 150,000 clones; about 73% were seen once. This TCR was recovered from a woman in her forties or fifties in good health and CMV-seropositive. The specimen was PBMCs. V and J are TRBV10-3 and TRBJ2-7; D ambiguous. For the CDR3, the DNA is TGTGCCATCAGTGAGTCCTACTTCTCCTACGAGCAGTACTTC. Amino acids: CAISESYFSYEQYF.